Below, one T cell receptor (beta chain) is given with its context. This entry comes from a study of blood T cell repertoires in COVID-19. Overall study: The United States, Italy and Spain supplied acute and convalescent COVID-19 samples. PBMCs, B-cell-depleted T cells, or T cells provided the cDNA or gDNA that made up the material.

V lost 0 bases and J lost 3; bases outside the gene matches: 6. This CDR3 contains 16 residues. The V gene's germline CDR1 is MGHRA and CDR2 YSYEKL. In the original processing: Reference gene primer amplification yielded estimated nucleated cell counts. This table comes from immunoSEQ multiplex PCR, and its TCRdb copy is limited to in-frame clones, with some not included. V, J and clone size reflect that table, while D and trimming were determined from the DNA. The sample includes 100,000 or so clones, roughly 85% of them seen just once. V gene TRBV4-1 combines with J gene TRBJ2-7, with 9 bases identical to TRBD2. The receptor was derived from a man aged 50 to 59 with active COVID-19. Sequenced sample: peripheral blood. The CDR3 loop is CASSQDWASGDYEQYF. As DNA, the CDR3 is TGCGCCAGCAGCCAAGATTGGGCTAGCGGGGACTACGAGCAGTACTTC.